The 19 T cell receptor beta chains below come from one sample, sequenced in a study of T cells after yellow fever vaccination. One entry per CDR3 protein results from TCRdb running MiXCR on the 5' RACE reads. This sample has approximately 250,000 distinct CDR3 sequences, with around 3.5% found just once. The source was PBMCs, collected 15 days after the yellow fever booster vaccination. The receptors were gathered from a man between 18 and 29 years old who received the YFV17D yellow fever vaccine.

This clonotype came up many times. V is TRBV4-1 and J is TRBJ2-1; the match to TRBD1 covers 7 bases. The V and J ends lost 1 base and 4 bases, in that order; junction bases with no gene match: 7. Germline CDR1 reads MGHRA; CDR2 reads YSYEKL. The CDR3 spans 16 residues. The CDR3 DNA reads as TGCGCCAGCAGCCAAGCCACAGGGGATGGGTACAATGAGCAGTTCTTC. It translates to CASSQATGDGYNEQFF.

This clonotype showed up many times. The rearrangement joins TRBV12-3 or TRBV12-4 to TRBJ2-7; possibly TRBD1 for D (5 bases). This CDR3 region has 14 residues. Trimming pared 6 bases from V and 2 bases from J, leaving 14 bases between. The CDR3: CASSHPGKPYEQYF. The CDR3 DNA reads as TGTGCCAGCAGCCATCCAGGGAAGCCCTACGAGCAGTACTTC.

In this sample, this clonotype turned up many times. The V and J genes are TRBV29-1 and TRBJ2-3, with 9 bases matching TRBD1. Germline V lookup: CDR1 SQVTM, CDR2 ANQGSEA. The CDR3 runs 14 residues. Losses at the gene ends were 4 bases for V and 9 bases for J; bases not matched to a gene: 11. The CDR3 loop reads CSVAPGQGTGTQYF. In DNA form, the CDR3 reads TGCAGCGTTGCCCCGGGACAGGGTACCGGGACGCAGTATTTT.

This clonotype has at least ten counts. The chain is built from TRBV7-9 and TRBJ2-1; D is unclear. V lost 6 bases and J 7 bases, leaving 10 bases between the germline ends. Per germline, CDR1 SEHNR and CDR2 FQNEAQ (reference sequence). The CDR3 is 12 amino acids. The CDR3 DNA reads as TGTGCCAGCAGTATAAGAGTGAATGAGCAGTTCTTC. This translates into CASSIRVNEQFF.

This clonotype was picked up many times. The DNA of the CDR3 is TGCAGCGTTGAAAAGGGGGCCGGGGAGCTGTTTTTT. Translation gives CSVEKGAGELFF. The V gene is TRBV29-1, the J gene TRBJ2-2; D perhaps matches TRBD1 (6 bases). The CDR3 is 12 residues long. Germline V CDR1 and CDR2: SQVTM, ANQGSEA. Between the trimmed V and J ends, which lost 2 bases and 6 bases, there was a span of 7 bases.

This clonotype showed up many times. J is TRBJ2-5 and V is TRBV6-2 or TRBV6-3; D remains unclear. Germline V CDR1 and CDR2: MNHEY, SVGEGT. V was cut by 5 bases and J by 5 bases, with 12 bases left in between. The CDR3 has 13 amino acids. The CDR3 protein is CASSQPPTETQYF. The CDR3, as DNA: TGTGCCAGCAGTCAGCCCCCTACGGAGACCCAGTACTTC.

The sample holds many counts of this clonotype. The rearrangement links TRBV4-2 to TRBJ1-5; D remains ambiguous. CDR3 size: 16 residues. Germline V gene sequence: CDR1 LGHNA, CDR2 YNFKEQ. Trimming stripped 0 bases from V and 0 bases from J, with 9 bases between. The CDR3 protein is CASSQEGRDSNQPQHF. CDR3 nucleotide sequence: TGTGCCAGCAGCCAAGAAGGAAGGGATAGCAATCAGCCCCAGCATTTT.

At least ten counts were recorded for this clonotype. The chain joins TRBV5-5 to TRBJ2-5; 14 bases agree with TRBD2. V was clipped by 4 bases and J by 2 bases; unmatched bases: 10. Germline lookup yields CDR1 SGHKS and CDR2 YYEKEE (reference sequence). This CDR3 comprises 18 residues. The DNA of the CDR3 is TGTGCCAGCAGCGACGGGACTAGCGGGGGATCCTTACAAGAGACCCAGTACTTC. Encoded protein: CASSDGTSGGSLQETQYF.

At least ten counts were recorded for this clonotype. This chain links TRBV18 with TRBJ2-4; D call uncertain. The germline gives CDR1 KGHSH, CDR2 LQKENI. The germline V and J ends were trimmed by 1 base and 6 bases, with 10 bases remaining between them. The CDR3 length is 14 residues. CDR3 amino acids: CASSPQGQSNIQYF. The DNA for the CDR3 is TGTGCCAGCTCACCACAGGGTCAATCAAACATTCAGTACTTC.

This clonotype was observed many times. The gene calls are TRBV7-9 and TRBJ1-2; D possibly corresponds to TRBD1 (6 bases). With 5 bases removed from V and 6 bases from J, the gap between germline ends came to 19 bases. The CDR3 contains 15 residues. Looked up from germline, CDR1 is SEHNR and CDR2 is FQNEAQ (reference sequence). In DNA form, the CDR3 reads TGTGCCAGCAGCCTCACGGGACAAGGGAGGGATGGCTACACCTTC. The encoded protein is CASSLTGQGRDGYTF. Based on the CDR3 plus reference TRBV7-9 and TRBJ1-2, the full variable domain is DTGVSQNPRHKITKRGQNVTFRCDPISEHNRLYWYRQTLGQGPEFLTYFQNEAQLEKSRLLSDRFSAERPKGSFSTLEIQRTEQGDSAMYLCASSLTGQGRDGYTFGSGTRLTVV.

This clonotype was picked up many times. V is TRBV6-2 or TRBV6-3 and J is TRBJ2-6; TRBD2 is a possible D gene (5 bases). In germline, CDR1 is MNHEY, CDR2 SVGEGT. V lost 5 bases, J lost 2 bases, and 13 bases lay in between. This CDR3 has 16 residues. This chain's CDR3 is CASSGTRTAGANVLTF. DNA for the CDR3: TGTGCCAGCAGTGGAACTAGGACTGCTGGGGCCAACGTCCTGACTTTC.

This clonotype was recorded at least ten times. The gene calls are TRBV5-6 and TRBJ2-7; no reliable D call. CDR3 length: 14 amino acids. Trimming left V 4 bases short and J 2 bases short, with 13 bases between. CDR1 is SGHDT, CDR2 YYEEEE, per germline. DNA for the CDR3: TGTGCCAGCAGCCCCGCCCCCGGGCCCTACGAGCAGTACTTC. It translates to CASSPAPGPYEQYF.

There are many counts of this clonotype. The chain links TRBV18 to TRBJ1-1, with no clear D. V was cut by 1 base and J by 2 bases, with 14 bases left in between. There are 16 residues in the CDR3. The germline CDR1 and CDR2 sequences are KGHSH and LQKENI. CDR3 sequence: CASSPLSYGGNTEAFF. The CDR3 DNA reads as TGTGCCAGCTCACCACTCTCTTACGGCGGAAACACTGAAGCTTTCTTT.

This clonotype was observed many times. The rearrangement uses TRBV3-1 and TRBJ1-5; weak D call: TRBD1 (5 bases). The CDR3 loop spans 12 amino acids. Trimming stripped 3 bases from V and 7 bases from J, with 7 bases between. Per germline, CDR1 LGHDT and CDR2 YNNKEL (reference sequence). The chain's CDR3 is CASSQTDQPQHF. CDR3 DNA: TGTGCCAGCAGCCAGACAGACCAGCCCCAGCATTTT.

The chain carries TRBV7-9 and TRBJ1-2; 9 nucleotides match TRBD1. This CDR3 has 14 residues. Germline loops: CDR1 SEHNR, CDR2 FQNEAQ (reference sequence). V shed 4 bases, J shed 8 bases, and the junction held 8 bases outside the gene matches. The CDR3: CASSSAGTGSGYTF. DNA of the CDR3: TGTGCCAGCAGCTCTGCCGGGACAGGGTCGGGCTACACCTTC.

The sample holds many counts of this clonotype. The chain combines TRBV5-1 with TRBJ1-5, with D tentatively TRBD1 (5 bases). V was clipped by 7 bases and J by 1 base, with 9 bases between them. CDR1 and CDR2 (germline): SGHRS, YFSETQ. The CDR3 has 13 amino acids. The CDR3 DNA follows: TGCGCCAGCGGGCAGGGCAGCAATCAGCCCCAGCATTTT. It specifies CASGQGSNQPQHF.

There are many counts of this clonotype. The chain is built from TRBV6-2 or TRBV6-3 and TRBJ2-7, with D possibly TRBD1 on 6 matching bases. Trimming took 7 bases from V and 3 from J, leaving 10 bases between them. CDR1 and CDR2 (germline): MNHEY, SVGEGT. This CDR3 contains 12 residues. CDR3 residues: CASKGDRYEQYF. The CDR3 DNA follows: TGTGCCAGCAAGGGGGATCGCTACGAGCAGTACTTC.

The table lists this clonotype with many counts. The V gene is TRBV5-1, the J gene TRBJ2-1; D is undetermined. CDR1 is SGHRS and CDR2 is YFSETQ in the germline V gene. CDR3 size: 15 residues. The V gene lost 5 bases and the J gene lost 11 bases, with 23 bases spanning the gap. The CDR3 spells CASRFDQYRWDQQFF. Here the CDR3 DNA reads TGCGCCAGCAGATTCGACCAGTACCGATGGGATCAGCAGTTCTTC.

This clonotype was seen at least ten times. The chain is built from TRBV5-1 and TRBJ2-2, with unresolved D. There are 15 residues in the CDR3. Between the trimmed V and J ends, which lost 5 bases and 1 base, there was a span of 12 bases. Germline loops: CDR1 SGHRS, CDR2 YFSETQ. CDR3 sequence reads: CASRLRAVNTGELFF. CDR3 bases: TGCGCCAGCAGACTCCGGGCCGTGAACACCGGGGAGCTGTTTTTT.